One sample yielded the 10 T cell receptor beta chains listed below, sequenced in a study of blood T cells in healthy people across ages. Together with a sample-barcoded 5' primer, a J-beta primer mix was included in a second PCR lasting roughly 6 to 12 cycles. TCRdb processed the 5' RACE reads anew with MiXCR; each CDR3 protein has one entry. The repertoire includes about 1.6 million distinct CDR3 sequences, roughly 30% of them detected once, and over 9% sits in the top ten. Sequencing input: blood. These receptors were taken from a woman aged 25-40 years in good health.

J is TRBJ2-7 and V is TRBV9; 9 nucleotides align to TRBD2. Germline V gene data show CDR1 as SGDLS and CDR2 as YYNGEE. Trimming removed 0 bases from V and 4 bases from J; junction bases left unmatched: 5. The CDR3 runs 15 residues. The CDR3 loop is CASSVVSGGGYEQYF. The CDR3, as DNA: TGTGCCAGCAGCGTAGTTAGCGGGGGCGGGTACGAGCAGTACTTC. The variable domain in full, completed from reference TRBV9 and TRBJ2-7, reads DSGVTQTPKHLITATGQRVTLRCSPRSGDLSVYWYQQSLDQGLQFLIQYYNGEERAKGNILERFSAQQFPDLHSELNLSSLELGDSALYFCASSVVSGGGYEQYFGPGTRLTVT.

The table lists this clonotype with a few counts. CDR3 DNA: TGTGCCAGCACCTTATGGGAGACAGATACGCAGTATTTT. This codes for CASTLWETDTQYF. The chain is built from TRBV6-2 or TRBV6-3 and TRBJ2-3; TRBD2 is a possible D gene (5 bases). This CDR3 contains 13 residues. Trimming pared 7 bases from V and 3 bases from J, leaving 11 bases between. The germline gives CDR1 MNHEY, CDR2 SVGEGT.

The rearrangement joins TRBV6-5 to TRBJ1-1; no firm D call. Germline CDR1 MNHEY, CDR2 SVGAGI. V dropped 2 bases and J dropped 5 bases, with 6 bases sitting between them. There are 12 residues in the CDR3. This CDR3 is CASSYAGTEAFF. The CDR3, as DNA: TGTGCCAGCAGTTACGCCGGAACTGAAGCTTTCTTT.

The J gene is TRBJ2-5, the V gene TRBV6-1, with a tentative D call TRBD1 (6 bases). Germline CDR1 reads MNHNS; CDR2 reads SASEGT. V lost 6 bases to trimming and J lost 7 bases, with 18 bases between them. The CDR3 contains 14 residues. CDR3 sequence: CASRKGQGYGTQYF. The CDR3 bases are TGTGCCAGCAGGAAGGGGCAGGGGTACGGGACCCAGTACTTC.

The genes are TRBV27 and TRBJ2-3, with 12 positions matching TRBD2. The ends lost 5 bases at V and 6 bases at J; junction bases unmatched: 9. CDR1 and CDR2 (germline): MNHEY, SMNVEV (reference sequence). This CDR3 spans 16 amino acids. The CDR3: CASSLALAGGSDTQYF. The DNA of the CDR3 is TGTGCCAGCAGTCTTGCTCTAGCGGGAGGGTCGGATACGCAGTATTTT.

In its sample, this clonotype was seen a few times. This chain links TRBV25-1 with TRBJ2-1, with 9 bases that match TRBD1. Germline V gene data show CDR1 as MGHDK and CDR2 as SYGVNS. The CDR3 is 15 residues long. V lost 9 bases to trimming and J lost 3 bases; unmatched junction nucleotides: 9. The CDR3 DNA is TGTGCCAGTCCCTCGGGACAGGGAAACTACAATGAGCAGTTCTTC. It yields the protein CASPSGQGNYNEQFF.

The chain combines TRBV24-1 with TRBJ2-5; the D gene is possibly TRBD2 (6 bases). The CDR3 length is 13 residues. Germline assignment: CDR1 KGHDR and CDR2 SFDVKD. Trimming took 4 bases from V and 3 from J, leaving 8 bases between them. CDR3 sequence: CATSDTGEETQYF. DNA of the CDR3: TGTGCCACCAGTGACACGGGAGAAGAGACCCAGTACTTC.

The V and J genes are TRBV6-1 and TRBJ2-5, with D tentatively TRBD1 (7 bases). The V end was cut by 2 bases, the J end by 9 bases, with 16 bases between. Germline loops: CDR1 MNHNS, CDR2 SASEGT. This CDR3 is 14 amino acids long. The chain's CDR3 is CASSEQGGETAQYF. DNA for the CDR3: TGTGCCAGCAGTGAACAGGGGGGTGAAACGGCCCAGTACTTC.

A remark on this clonotype: A read error may explain this, as a much larger clone is one base away. This chain connects TRBV4-1 to TRBJ2-1; perhaps TRBD2 as D (6 bases). V gave up 2 bases and J gave up 2 bases, with 16 bases separating them. The CDR3 is 17 amino acids. The germline gives CDR1 MGHRA, CDR2 YSYEKL. The CDR3: CASSQRHGGATYNEQFF. CDR3 DNA sequence: TGCGCCAGCAGCCAACGACATGGCGGGGCTACCTACAATGAGCAGTTCTTC.

The rearrangement links TRBV6-5 to TRBJ2-3, with 11 bases that match TRBD2. The V segment lost 2 bases and the J segment 4 bases; nucleotides outside the gene matches: 2. Germline V lookup: CDR1 MNHEY, CDR2 SVGAGI. The CDR3 has 15 residues. The CDR3: CASSYQGLAADTQYF. The CDR3 DNA sequence: TGTGCCAGCAGTTACCAGGGACTAGCGGCAGATACGCAGTATTTT.